What follows are 14 T cell receptor beta chains derived from one specimen sequenced in a study of blood T cell repertoires in COVID-19. TCRdb's table, derived via immunoSEQ multiplex PCR, lists solely in-frame clones and lacks some. The sample holds approximately 250,000 clones, approximately 86% seen once. The material sequenced was PBMCs or T cells enriched from blood (not recorded which). The receptors stem from a woman younger than 45 who had recovered from COVID-19.

This clone was seen repeatedly, ten times or more. V and J are TRBV27 and TRBJ1-2, with 10 bases lining up with TRBD1. J lost 2 bases, V lost 5 bases, and 5 bases had no gene match. Germline loops: CDR1 MNHEY, CDR2 SMNVEV (reference sequence). The CDR3 is made up of 15 amino acids. CDR3 loop: CASSTWTGGNYGYTF. In DNA form, the CDR3 reads TGTGCCAGCAGTACATGGACAGGGGGGAACTATGGCTACACCTTC.

V is TRBV6-4 and J is TRBJ1-2, with D possibly matching TRBD1 (6 bases). CDR1 MRHNA and CDR2 SNTAGT come from the germline V gene. The CDR3 runs 15 residues. V gave up 7 bases and J gave up 7 bases, with 22 bases separating them. This CDR3 reads CASMVGSGRGGGYTF. DNA of the CDR3: TGTGCCAGCATGGTGGGATCGGGCCGAGGGGGTGGCTACACCTTC.

V is TRBV9 and J is TRBJ2-5; TRBD2 matches at 8 bases. The germline V gene encodes CDR1 SGDLS and CDR2 YYNGEE. With V trimmed by 2 bases and J by 2 bases, 2 bases remained unmatched. The CDR3 is 14 amino acids. The CDR3 DNA follows: TGTGCCAGCAGCGTTAGCGGGGTTCAAGAGACCCAGTACTTC. Protein product: CASSVSGVQETQYF.

The J gene is TRBJ2-1, the V gene TRBV18; 10 bases fit TRBD2. Germline CDR1 reads KGHSH; CDR2 reads LQKENI. This CDR3 spans 15 amino acids. J lost 7 bases, V lost 6 bases, and 9 bases had no gene match. This CDR3 reads CASSPAGGPVNEQFF. DNA for the CDR3: TGTGCCAGCTCCCCAGCGGGAGGGCCGGTAAATGAGCAGTTCTTC. The variable domain in full, with the rest retrieved from reference TRBV18 and TRBJ2-1, is NAGVMQNPRHLVRRRGQEARLRCSPMKGHSHVYWYRQLPEEGLKFMVYLQKENIIDESGMPKERFSAEFPKEGPSILRIQQVVRGDSAAYFCASSPAGGPVNEQFFGPGTRLTVL.

The V gene is TRBV28, the J gene TRBJ1-4, with 8 positions matching TRBD1. Germline values: CDR1 MDHEN, CDR2 SYDVKM. After removal of 4 bases from V and 5 bases from J, the junction contained 12 bases not matched to a gene. The CDR3 runs to 17 residues. CDR3 sequence reads: CASSSTGVWGLNEKLFF. The CDR3 DNA sequence: TGTGCCAGCAGTTCGACAGGGGTATGGGGCCTAAATGAAAAACTGTTTTTT.

The chain links TRBV2 to TRBJ1-6; tentatively, D is TRBD1 (6 bases). Germline V gene lookup returns CDR1 SNHLY and CDR2 FYNNEI. The CDR3 is 13 residues long. V shed 6 bases and J shed 13 bases, with 16 bases lying between them. The chain's CDR3 is CASRRAGERPLHF. CDR3 bases: TGTGCCAGCAGAAGGGCAGGGGAGAGGCCCCTCCACTTT. The full variable domain, rest sourced from reference TRBV2 and TRBJ1-6, is EPEVTQTPSHQVTQMGQEVILRCVPISNHLYFYWYRQILGQKVEFLVSFYNNEISEKSEIFDDQFSVERPDGSNFTLKIRSTKLEDSAMYFCASRRAGERPLHFGNGTRLTVT.

J is TRBJ2-3 and V is TRBV9; D is unresolved. The CDR3 sequence is 14 residues long. V was trimmed by 0 bases and J by 1 base, leaving 6 bases between them. The V gene's germline CDR1 is SGDLS and CDR2 YYNGEE. CDR3 region: CASSVAAGTDTQYF. In DNA, the CDR3 is TGTGCCAGCAGCGTAGCGGCGGGCACAGATACGCAGTATTTT. Supplemented by reference TRBV9 and TRBJ2-3, the full variable domain reads DSGVTQTPKHLITATGQRVTLRCSPRSGDLSVYWYQQSLDQGLQFLIQYYNGEERAKGNILERFSAQQFPDLHSELNLSSLELGDSALYFCASSVAAGTDTQYFGPGTRLTVL.

This chain links TRBV18 with TRBJ1-1, with D maybe TRBD1 (6 bases). The germline V gene encodes CDR1 KGHSH and CDR2 LQKENI. Deletions cut 4 bases from V and 3 bases from J, with 9 bases between. The CDR3 is made up of 13 amino acids. CDR3 amino acids: CASSRQEDTEAFF. The CDR3 DNA is TGTGCCAGCTCACGACAGGAGGACACTGAAGCTTTCTTT.

The chain uses TRBV28 and TRBJ1-5; D may be TRBD1 (6 bases). CDR3 size: 13 residues. CDR1 and CDR2 (germline): MDHEN, SYDVKM. Trimming took off 3 bases at V and 15 bases at J, with 18 bases between the two ends. CDR3 coding DNA: TGTGCCAGCAGTTTCCCGGACAGAACCGGGCGGCATTTT. Translated, it gives CASSFPDRTGRHF.

This clone was seen only a few times. The J gene is TRBJ1-4, the V gene TRBV4-1; a weak D match, TRBD1 (5 bases). Germline V lookup: CDR1 MGHRA, CDR2 YSYEKL. CDR3 size: 18 residues. Trimming cost V 1 base and J 1 base, with 16 bases left between them. The CDR3 here is CASSQGPDIRITNEKLFF. CDR3 in DNA: TGCGCCAGCAGCCAAGGTCCGGACATACGCATAACTAATGAAAAACTGTTTTTT.

The sample holds a few counts of this clone. The V call is TRBV30, the J call TRBJ1-5; a weak D match, TRBD1 (6 bases). CDR1 and CDR2 (germline): GTSNPN, SVGIG (reference sequence). The CDR3 length is 13 residues. The germline V and J ends were trimmed by 2 bases and 3 bases, with 8 bases remaining between them. The CDR3 reads CAWSRQDNQPQHF. DNA for the CDR3: TGTGCCTGGAGTAGACAGGACAATCAGCCCCAGCATTTT. Full variable domain (rest looked up from reference TRBV30 and TRBJ1-5): SQTIHQWPATLVQPVGSPLSLECTVEGTSNPNLYWYRQAAGRGLQLLFYSVGIGQISSEVPQNLSASRPQDRQFILSSKKLLLSDSGFYLCAWSRQDNQPQHFGDGTRLSIL.

This chain joins TRBV19 and TRBJ2-1, with 8 positions matching TRBD2. The CDR3 has 17 residues. The germline V gene encodes CDR1 LNHDA and CDR2 SQIVND (reference sequence). V lost 10 bases to trimming and J lost 5 bases; unmatched junction nucleotides: 19. The CDR3 bases are TGTGCCACCCAGGTCAGGTGGGCGGGAGGATCCCACAATGAGCAGTTCTTC. Protein sequence: CATQVRWAGGSHNEQFF.

The chain has TRBV24-1 and TRBJ1-5; D unclear. Germline CDR1 reads KGHDR; CDR2 reads SFDVKD. Deletions cut 5 bases from V and 0 bases from J, with 7 bases between. The CDR3 runs to 14 residues. CDR3 residues: CATSGTDSNQPQHF. The CDR3 coding sequence is TGTGCCACCAGTGGTACAGATAGCAATCAGCCCCAGCATTTT.

The chain links TRBV12-5 to TRBJ2-1; 9 nucleotides line up with TRBD2. This CDR3 is built from 17 residues. With V trimmed by 6 bases and J by 4 bases, 13 bases remained unmatched. CDR1 is LGHNT and CDR2 is FRNRAP in the germline V gene. This CDR3 reads CASGPGPAGGLYNEQFF. CDR3 coding DNA: TGTGCTAGTGGGCCTGGGCCGGCGGGAGGGTTATACAATGAGCAGTTCTTC. Looking up the rest from reference TRBV12-5 and TRBJ2-1 gives the full variable domain: DARVTQTPRHKVTEMGQEVTMRCQPILGHNTVFWYRQTMMQGLELLAYFRNRAPLDDSGMPKDRFSAEMPDATLATLKIQPSEPRDSAVYFCASGPGPAGGLYNEQFFGPGTRLTVL.